The T cell receptor beta chain described here comes from a study of vaccination effects on CD4 cells after COVID-19. Overall study context: Post-vaccine sampling occurred a median 72 days after the second dose.

V trimming: 2 bases; J trimming: 5 bases; junction bases outside the gene matches: 13. This CDR3 spans 17 amino acids. Germline V gene data show CDR1 as LGHDT and CDR2 as YNNKEL (reference sequence). The sample holds a few counts of this clone. The target antigen is unknown. Following a 10-day culture, CD4+ T cells were purified. Participants each got two BNT162b2 or mRNA-1273 vaccine doses. On day 3 and again on day 7, half the medium was replaced with IL-2 medium. TCRdb's table, derived via immunoSEQ multiplex PCR, lists solely in-frame clones and lacks some. The data contain about 71,000 clones, less than 85% of them singletons.

Source: CD4+ T cells from PBMCs cultured without peptide, taken after COVID-19 vaccination. This clonotype was obtained from a human donor who received a COVID-19 vaccine. The chain is built from TRBV3-1 (or the pseudogene TRBV3-2) and TRBJ2-5; 8 bases agree with TRBD1. The CDR3 DNA is TGTGCCAGCAGCCAAATAACAGGGGGAATAAGGGGGGAGACCCAGTACTTC. This translates into CASSQITGGIRGETQYF.